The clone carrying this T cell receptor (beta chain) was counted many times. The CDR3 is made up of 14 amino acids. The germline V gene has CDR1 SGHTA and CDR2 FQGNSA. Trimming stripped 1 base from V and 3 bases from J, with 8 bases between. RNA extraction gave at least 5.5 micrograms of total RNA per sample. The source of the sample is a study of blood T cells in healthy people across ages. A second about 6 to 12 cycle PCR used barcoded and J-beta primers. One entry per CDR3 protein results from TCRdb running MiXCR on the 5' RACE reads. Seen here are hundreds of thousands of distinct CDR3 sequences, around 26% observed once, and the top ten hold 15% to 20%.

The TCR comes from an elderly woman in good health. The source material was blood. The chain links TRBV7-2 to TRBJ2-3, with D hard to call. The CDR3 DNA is TGTGCCAGCAGCTTAGTCAGCTTGACAGATACGCAGTATTTT. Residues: CASSLVSLTDTQYF.